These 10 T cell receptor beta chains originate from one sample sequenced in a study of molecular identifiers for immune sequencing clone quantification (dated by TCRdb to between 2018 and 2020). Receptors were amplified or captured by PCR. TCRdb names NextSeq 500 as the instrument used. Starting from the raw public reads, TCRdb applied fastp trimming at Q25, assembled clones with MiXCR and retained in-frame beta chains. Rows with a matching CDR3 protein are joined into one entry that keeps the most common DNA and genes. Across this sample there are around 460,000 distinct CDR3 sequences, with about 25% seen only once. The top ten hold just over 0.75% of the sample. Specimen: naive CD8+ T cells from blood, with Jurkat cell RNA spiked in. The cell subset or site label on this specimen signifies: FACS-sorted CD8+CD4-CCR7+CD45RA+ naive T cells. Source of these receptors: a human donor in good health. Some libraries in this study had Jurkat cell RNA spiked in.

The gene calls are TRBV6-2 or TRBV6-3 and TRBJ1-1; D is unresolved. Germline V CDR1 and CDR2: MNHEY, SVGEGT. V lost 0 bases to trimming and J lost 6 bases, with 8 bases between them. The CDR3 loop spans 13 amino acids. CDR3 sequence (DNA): TGTGCCAGCAGTTACTCGAACTTGCCTGAAGCTTTCTTT. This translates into CASSYSNLPEAFF.

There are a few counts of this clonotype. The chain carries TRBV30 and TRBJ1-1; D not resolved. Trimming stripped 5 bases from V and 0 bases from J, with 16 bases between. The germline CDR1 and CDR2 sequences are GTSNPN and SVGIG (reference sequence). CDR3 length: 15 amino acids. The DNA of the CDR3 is TGTGCCTGGGCCCGAGGAGAGGGATTGAACACTGAAGCTTTCTTT. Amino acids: CAWARGEGLNTEAFF.

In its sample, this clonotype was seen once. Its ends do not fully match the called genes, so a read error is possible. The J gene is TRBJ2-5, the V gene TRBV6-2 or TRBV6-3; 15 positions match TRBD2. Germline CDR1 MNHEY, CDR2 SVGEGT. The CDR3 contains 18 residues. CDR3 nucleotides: TGTGCCAGCAGAAGGGGACTAGCGGGGGGCGCGTACCAAGCGACCCAGTACTTC. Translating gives CASRRGLAGGAYQATQYF.

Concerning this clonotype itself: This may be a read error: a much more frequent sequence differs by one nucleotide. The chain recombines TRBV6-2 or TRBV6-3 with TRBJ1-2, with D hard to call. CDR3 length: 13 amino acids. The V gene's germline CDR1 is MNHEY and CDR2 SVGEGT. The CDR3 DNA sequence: TGTACCAGCAGTTACCGACAAACCTATGGCTACACCTTC. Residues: CTSSYRQTYGYTF.

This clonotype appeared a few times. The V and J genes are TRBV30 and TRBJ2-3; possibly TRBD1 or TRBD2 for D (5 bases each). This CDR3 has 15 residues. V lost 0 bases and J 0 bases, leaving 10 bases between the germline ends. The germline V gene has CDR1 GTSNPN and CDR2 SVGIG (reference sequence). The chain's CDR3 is CAWSVLGGSTDTQYF. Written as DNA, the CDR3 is TGTGCCTGGAGTGTACTTGGGGGAAGCACAGATACGCAGTATTTT. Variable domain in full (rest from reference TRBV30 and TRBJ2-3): SQTIHQWPATLVQPVGSPLSLECTVEGTSNPNLYWYRQAAGRGLQLLFYSVGIGQISSEVPQNLSASRPQDRQFILSSKKLLLSDSGFYLCAWSVLGGSTDTQYFGPGTRLTVL.

In nucleotides, the CDR3 is TGTGCCAGCAGCTCCCTTAGAACAGGGTCAGGGTCCTACGAGCAGTACTTC. Encoded protein: CASSSLRTGSGSYEQYF. V gene TRBV7-9 combines with J gene TRBJ2-7, with D perhaps matching TRBD1 (6 bases). Germline V lookup: CDR1 SEHNR, CDR2 FQNEAQ (reference sequence). Trimming removed 4 bases from V and 1 base from J, with 20 bases in between. This CDR3 is built from 17 residues.

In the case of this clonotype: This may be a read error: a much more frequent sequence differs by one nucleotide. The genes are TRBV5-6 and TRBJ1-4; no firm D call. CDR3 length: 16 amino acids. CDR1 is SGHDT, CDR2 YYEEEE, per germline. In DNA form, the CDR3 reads TGTACCAGCAGCTTCGTCCCATCCGCAACTAATGAAAAACTGTTTTTT. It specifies CTSSFVPSATNEKLFF.

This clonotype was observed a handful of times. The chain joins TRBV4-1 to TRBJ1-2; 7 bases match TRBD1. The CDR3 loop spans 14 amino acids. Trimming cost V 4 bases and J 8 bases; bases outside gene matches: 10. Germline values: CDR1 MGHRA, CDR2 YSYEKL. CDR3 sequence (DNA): TGCGCCAGCAGCCCAAGACAGGGTCAAGGAGGCTACACCTTC. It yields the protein CASSPRQGQGGYTF.

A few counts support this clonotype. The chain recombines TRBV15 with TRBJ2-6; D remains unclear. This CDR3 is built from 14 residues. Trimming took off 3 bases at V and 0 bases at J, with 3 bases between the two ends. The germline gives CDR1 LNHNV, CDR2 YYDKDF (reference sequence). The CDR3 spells CATSSISGANVLTF. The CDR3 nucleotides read TGTGCCACCAGCAGTATCTCTGGGGCCAACGTCCTGACTTTC.

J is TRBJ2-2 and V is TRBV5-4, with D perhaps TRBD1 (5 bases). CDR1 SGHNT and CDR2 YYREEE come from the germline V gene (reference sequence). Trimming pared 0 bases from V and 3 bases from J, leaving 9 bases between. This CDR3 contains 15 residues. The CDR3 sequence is CASSLETAYTGELFF. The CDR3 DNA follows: TGTGCCAGCAGCTTGGAGACAGCATACACCGGGGAGCTGTTTTTT.